This T cell receptor beta chain came from a study of CD8+ T cells in alopecia areata. Study-wide context: A regimen of oral tofacitinib, 5 to 10 mg twice daily, was given to treated patients.

Peripheral blood samples and lesional scalp punch biopsies were obtained from alopecia areata patients. Extraction of RNA preceded its reverse transcription into cDNA, which served as the sequencing template. This table comes from immunoSEQ multiplex PCR, and its TCRdb copy is limited to in-frame clones, with some not included. The sample has hundreds of thousands of clones, roughly two thirds seen once. This clone was counted only a few times. The source was CD4+ T cells sorted from blood, collected at week 0. The clonotype comes from a human donor with alopecia areata.

CDR3 DNA: TGCAGCGTTCAACAGGGATATGGCTACACCTTC. It yields the protein CSVQQGYGYTF. This chain joins TRBV29-1 and TRBJ1-2; D perhaps matches TRBD1 (6 bases). V lost 5 bases, J lost 5 bases, and 9 bases lay in between. The CDR3 has 11 amino acids. Germline CDR1 SQVTM, CDR2 ANQGSEA.